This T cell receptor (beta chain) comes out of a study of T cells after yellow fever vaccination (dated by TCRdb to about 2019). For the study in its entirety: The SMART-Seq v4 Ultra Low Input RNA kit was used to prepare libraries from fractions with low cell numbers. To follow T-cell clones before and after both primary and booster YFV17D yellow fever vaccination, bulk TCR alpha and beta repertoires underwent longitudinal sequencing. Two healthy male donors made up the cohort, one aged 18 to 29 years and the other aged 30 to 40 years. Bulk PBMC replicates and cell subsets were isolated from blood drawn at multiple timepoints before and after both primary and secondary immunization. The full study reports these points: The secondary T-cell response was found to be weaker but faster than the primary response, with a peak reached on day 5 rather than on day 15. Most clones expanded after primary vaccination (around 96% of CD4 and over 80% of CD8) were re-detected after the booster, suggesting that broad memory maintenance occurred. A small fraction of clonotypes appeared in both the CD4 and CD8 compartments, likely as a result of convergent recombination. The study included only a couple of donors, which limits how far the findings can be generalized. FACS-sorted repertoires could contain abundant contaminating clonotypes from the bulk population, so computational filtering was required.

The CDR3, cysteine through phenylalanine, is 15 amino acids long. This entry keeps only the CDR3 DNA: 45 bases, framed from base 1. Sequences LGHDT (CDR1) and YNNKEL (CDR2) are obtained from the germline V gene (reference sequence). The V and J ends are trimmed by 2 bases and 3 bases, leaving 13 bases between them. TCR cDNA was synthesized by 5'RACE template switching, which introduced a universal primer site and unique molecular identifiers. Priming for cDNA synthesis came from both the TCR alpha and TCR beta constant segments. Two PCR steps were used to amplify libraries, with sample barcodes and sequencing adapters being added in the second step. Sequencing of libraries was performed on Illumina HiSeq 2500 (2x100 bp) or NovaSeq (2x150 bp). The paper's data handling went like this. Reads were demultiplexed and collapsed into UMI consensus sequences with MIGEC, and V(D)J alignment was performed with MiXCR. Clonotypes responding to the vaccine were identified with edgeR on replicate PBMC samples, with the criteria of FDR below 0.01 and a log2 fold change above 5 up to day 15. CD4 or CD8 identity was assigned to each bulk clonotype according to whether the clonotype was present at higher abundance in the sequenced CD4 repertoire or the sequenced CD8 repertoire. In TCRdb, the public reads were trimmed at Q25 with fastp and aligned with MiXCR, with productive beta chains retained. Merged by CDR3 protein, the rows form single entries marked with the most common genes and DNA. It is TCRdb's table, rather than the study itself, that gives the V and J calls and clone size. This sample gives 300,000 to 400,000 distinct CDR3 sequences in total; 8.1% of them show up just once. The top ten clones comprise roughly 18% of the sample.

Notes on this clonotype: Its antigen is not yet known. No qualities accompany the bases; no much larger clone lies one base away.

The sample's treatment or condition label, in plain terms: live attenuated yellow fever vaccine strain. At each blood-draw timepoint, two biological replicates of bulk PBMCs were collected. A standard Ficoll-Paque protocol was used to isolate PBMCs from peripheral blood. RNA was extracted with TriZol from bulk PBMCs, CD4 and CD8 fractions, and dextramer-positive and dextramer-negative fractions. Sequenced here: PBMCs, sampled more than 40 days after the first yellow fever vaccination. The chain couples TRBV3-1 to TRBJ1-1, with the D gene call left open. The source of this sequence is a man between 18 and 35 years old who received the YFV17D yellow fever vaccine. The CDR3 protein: CASSQKPRPDTEAFF. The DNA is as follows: TGTGCCAGCAGCCAAAAGCCCCGCCCTGACACTGAAGCTTTCTTT.